What follows are 2 T cell receptor beta chains derived from one specimen sequenced in a study of blood T cell repertoires in COVID-19. Some clones are missing from TCRdb's copy, which holds only in-frame ones; the method was immunoSEQ multiplex PCR. The sample carries tens of thousands of clones, 70% to 90% recorded once. Specimen: peripheral blood. These receptors were taken from a human donor with active COVID-19. The donor label of this sample is uncertain.

The chain has TRBV13 and TRBJ2-7; 8 bases are shared with TRBD1. CDR1 PRHDT and CDR2 FYEKMQ come from the germline V gene (reference sequence). This CDR3 region has 17 residues. V gave up 3 bases and J gave up 0 bases; unmatched junction bases: 10. CDR3 protein: CASSLSRDRTSSYEQYF. Here the CDR3 DNA reads TGTGCCAGCAGCTTGTCCCGGGACAGGACCTCCTCCTACGAGCAGTACTTC.

This clone was picked up a small number of times. J is TRBJ1-1 and V is TRBV12-3 or TRBV12-4; no reliable D call. The CDR3 runs 13 residues. Trimming shortened V by 5 bases and J by 3 bases, and 10 bases separated the two germline ends. The CDR3 reads CASSTREDTEAFF. CDR3 bases: TGTGCCAGCAGTACAAGGGAGGACACTGAAGCTTTCTTT.